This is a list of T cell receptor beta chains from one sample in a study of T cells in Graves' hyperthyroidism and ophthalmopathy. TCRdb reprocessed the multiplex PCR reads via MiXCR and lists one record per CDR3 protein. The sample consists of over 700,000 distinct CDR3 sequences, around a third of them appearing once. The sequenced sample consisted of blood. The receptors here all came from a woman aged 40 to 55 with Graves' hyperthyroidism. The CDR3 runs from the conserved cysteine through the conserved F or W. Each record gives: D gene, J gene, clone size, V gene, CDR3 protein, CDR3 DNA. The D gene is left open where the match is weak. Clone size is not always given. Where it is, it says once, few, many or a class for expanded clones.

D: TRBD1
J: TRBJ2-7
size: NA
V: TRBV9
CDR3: CASSTGTGGGGTYEQYF
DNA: TGTGCCAGCAGCACCGGGACAGGGGGCGGGGGGACCTACGAGCAGTACTTC

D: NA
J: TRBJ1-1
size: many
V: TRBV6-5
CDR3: CASRWTANTEAFF
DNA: TGTGCCAGCAGGTGGACTGCGAACACTGAAGCTTTCTTT

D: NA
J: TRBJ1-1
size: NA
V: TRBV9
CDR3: CASSVEFMNTEAFF
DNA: TGTGCCAGCAGCGTTGAATTCATGAACACTGAAGCTTTCTTT

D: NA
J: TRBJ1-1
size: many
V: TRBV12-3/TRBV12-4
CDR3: CASSPPQGEAFF
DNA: TGTGCCAGCAGTCCACCCCAAGGTGAAGCTTTCTTT

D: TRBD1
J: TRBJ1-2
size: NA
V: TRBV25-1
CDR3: CASSARAQGADYGYTF
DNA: TGTGCCAGCAGTGCTAGGGCACAGGGGGCTGACTATGGCTACACCTTC

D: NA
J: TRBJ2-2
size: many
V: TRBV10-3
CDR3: CAINKENTGELFF
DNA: TGTGCCATCAATAAGGAGAACACCGGGGAGCTGTTTTTT

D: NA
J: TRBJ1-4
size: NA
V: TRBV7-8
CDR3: CASSLQGVENEKLFF
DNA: TGTGCCAGCAGCCTGCAGGGTGTGGAGAATGAAAAACTGTTTTTT

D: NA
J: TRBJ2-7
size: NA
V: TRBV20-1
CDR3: CSAASGIQNNEQYF
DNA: TGCAGTGCTGCTTCCGGGATCCAAAACAATGAGCAGTACTTC

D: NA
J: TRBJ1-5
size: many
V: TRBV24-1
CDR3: CATSDQKTPYQPQHF
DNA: TGTGCCACCAGTGATCAAAAGACGCCATATCAGCCCCAGCATTTT

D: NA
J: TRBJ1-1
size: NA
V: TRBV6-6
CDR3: CASSLGPPEAFF
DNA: TGTGCCAGCAGTTTGGGTCCCCCTGAAGCTTTCTTT

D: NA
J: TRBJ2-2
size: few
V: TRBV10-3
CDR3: CASSSPPTAANTGELFF
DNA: TGTGCCAGCAGTTCGCCCCCGACGGCCGCGAACACCGGAGAGCTGTTTTTT

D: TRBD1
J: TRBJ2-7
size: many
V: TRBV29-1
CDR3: CSAETGDGAYEQYF
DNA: TGCAGCGCCGAAACAGGGGATGGTGCCTACGAGCAGTACTTC

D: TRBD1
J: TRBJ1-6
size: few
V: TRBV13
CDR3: CASSELDRASSPLHF
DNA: TGTGCCAGCAGTGAACTCGACAGGGCTTCTTCACCCCTCCACTTT

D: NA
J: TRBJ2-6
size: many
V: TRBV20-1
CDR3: CSATPHASGANVLTF
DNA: TGCAGTGCTACCCCTCATGCCTCTGGGGCCAACGTCCTGACTTTC

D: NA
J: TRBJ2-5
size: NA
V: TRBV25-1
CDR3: CACSSTETWGETQYF
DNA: TGTGCCTGCAGCTCAACCGAGACGTGGGGGGAGACCCAGTACTTC

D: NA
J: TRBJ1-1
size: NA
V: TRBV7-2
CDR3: CASSRRRETVPNTEAFF
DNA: TGTGCCAGCAGCCGGAGAAGGGAGACAGTCCCGAACACTGAAGCTTTCTTT